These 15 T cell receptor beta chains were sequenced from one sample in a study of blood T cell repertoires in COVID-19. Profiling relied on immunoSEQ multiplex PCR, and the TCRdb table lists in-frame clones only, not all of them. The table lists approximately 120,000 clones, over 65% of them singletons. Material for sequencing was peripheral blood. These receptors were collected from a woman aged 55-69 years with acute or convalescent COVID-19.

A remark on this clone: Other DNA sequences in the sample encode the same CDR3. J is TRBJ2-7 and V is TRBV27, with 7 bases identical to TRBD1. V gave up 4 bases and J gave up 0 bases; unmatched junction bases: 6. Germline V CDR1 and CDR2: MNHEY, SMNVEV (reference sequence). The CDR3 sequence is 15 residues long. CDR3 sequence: CASSSFRDSSYEQYF. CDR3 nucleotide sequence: TGTGCCAGCAGTTCATTCCGGGACAGCTCCTACGAGCAGTACTTC.

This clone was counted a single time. The CDR3 loop reads CASSQSTGRSSGNTIYF. The CDR3 DNA reads TGCGCCAGCAGTCAATCGACAGGGCGTAGTAGTGGAAACACCATATATTTT. The V gene is TRBV23-1, the J gene TRBJ1-3, with TRBD1 matching 7 bases. TRBV23-1 is classed as an ORF, of uncertain function. The CDR3 runs 17 residues. After removal of 0 bases from V and 3 bases from J, the junction contained 8 bases not matched to a gene.

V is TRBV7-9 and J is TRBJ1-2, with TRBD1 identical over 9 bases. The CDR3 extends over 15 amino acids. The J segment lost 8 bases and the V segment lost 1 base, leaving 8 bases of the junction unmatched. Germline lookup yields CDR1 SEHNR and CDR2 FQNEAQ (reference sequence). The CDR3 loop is CASSLGRDRVGGYTF. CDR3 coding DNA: TGTGCCAGCAGCTTAGGCAGGGACAGGGTTGGCGGCTACACCTTC.

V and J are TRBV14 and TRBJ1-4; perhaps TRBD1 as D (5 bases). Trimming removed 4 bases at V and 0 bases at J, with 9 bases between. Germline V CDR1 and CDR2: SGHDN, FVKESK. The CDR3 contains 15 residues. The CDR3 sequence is CASSRLTATNEKLFF. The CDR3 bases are TGTGCCAGCAGCCGACTGACAGCAACTAATGAAAAACTGTTTTTT.

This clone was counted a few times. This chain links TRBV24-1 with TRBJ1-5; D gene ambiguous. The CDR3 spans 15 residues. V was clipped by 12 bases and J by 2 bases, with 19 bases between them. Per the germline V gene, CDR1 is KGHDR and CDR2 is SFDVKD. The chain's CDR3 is CAADRPLRGNQPQHF. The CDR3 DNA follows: TGTGCCGCCGACCGCCCTCTGCGGGGCAATCAGCCCCAGCATTTT.

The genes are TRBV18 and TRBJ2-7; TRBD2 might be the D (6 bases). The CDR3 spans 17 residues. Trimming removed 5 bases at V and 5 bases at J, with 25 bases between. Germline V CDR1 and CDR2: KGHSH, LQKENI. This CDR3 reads CASSATPPGTGPHEQYF. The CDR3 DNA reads TGTGCCAGCTCAGCCACCCCCCCCGGGACTGGGCCGCACGAGCAGTACTTC.

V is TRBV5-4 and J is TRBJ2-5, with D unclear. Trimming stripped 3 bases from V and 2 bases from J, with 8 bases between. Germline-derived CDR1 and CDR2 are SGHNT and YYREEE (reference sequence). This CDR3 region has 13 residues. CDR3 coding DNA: TGTGCCAGCAGCTCTGCGGTGCAAGAGACCCAGTACTTC. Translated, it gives CASSSAVQETQYF.

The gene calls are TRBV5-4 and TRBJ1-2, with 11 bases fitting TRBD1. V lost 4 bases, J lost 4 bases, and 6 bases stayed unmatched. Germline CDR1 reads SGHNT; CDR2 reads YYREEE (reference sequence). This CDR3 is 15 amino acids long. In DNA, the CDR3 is TGTGCCAGCAGCCTAGGACAGGGGGCCTTCTATGGCTACACCTTC. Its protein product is CASSLGQGAFYGYTF.

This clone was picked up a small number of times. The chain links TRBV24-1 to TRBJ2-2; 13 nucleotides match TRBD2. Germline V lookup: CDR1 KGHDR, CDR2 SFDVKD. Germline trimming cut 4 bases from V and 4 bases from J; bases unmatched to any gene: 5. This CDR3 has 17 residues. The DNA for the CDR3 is TGTGCCACCAGTGACCCCGGACTAGCGGGAGCCACCGGGGAGCTGTTTTTT. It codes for CATSDPGLAGATGELFF.

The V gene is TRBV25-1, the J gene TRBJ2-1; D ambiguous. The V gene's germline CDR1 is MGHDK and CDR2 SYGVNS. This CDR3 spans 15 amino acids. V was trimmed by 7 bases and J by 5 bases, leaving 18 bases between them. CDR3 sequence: CASTPLWALNNEQFF. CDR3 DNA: TGTGCCAGCACCCCCCTCTGGGCCCTCAACAATGAGCAGTTCTTC. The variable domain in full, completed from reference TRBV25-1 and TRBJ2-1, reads EADIYQTPRYLVIGTGKKITLECSQTMGHDKMYWYQQDPGMELHLIHYSYGVNSTEKGDLSSESTVSRIRTEHFPLTLESARPSHTSQYLCASTPLWALNNEQFFGPGTRLTVL.

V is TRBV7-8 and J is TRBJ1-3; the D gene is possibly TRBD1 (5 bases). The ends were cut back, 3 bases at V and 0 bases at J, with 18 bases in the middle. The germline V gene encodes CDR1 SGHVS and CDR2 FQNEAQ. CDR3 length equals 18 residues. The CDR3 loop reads CASSFRGDPKPSGNTIYF. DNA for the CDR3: TGTGCCAGCAGCTTTCGGGGGGATCCAAAACCCTCTGGAAACACCATATATTTT.

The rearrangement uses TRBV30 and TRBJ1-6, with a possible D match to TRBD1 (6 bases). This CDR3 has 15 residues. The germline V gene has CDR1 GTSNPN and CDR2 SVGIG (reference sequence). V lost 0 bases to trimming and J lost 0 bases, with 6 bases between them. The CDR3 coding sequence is TGTGCCTGGAGTGTACAGGGCTCCTATAATTCACCCCTCCACTTT. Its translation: CAWSVQGSYNSPLHF.

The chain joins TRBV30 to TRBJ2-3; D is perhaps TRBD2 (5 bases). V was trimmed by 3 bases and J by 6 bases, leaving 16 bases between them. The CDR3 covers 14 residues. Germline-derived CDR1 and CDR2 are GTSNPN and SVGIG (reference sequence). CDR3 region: CAWSDSGIGDTQYF. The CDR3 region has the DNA TGTGCCTGGAGCGACTCCGGGATTGGGGATACGCAGTATTTT.

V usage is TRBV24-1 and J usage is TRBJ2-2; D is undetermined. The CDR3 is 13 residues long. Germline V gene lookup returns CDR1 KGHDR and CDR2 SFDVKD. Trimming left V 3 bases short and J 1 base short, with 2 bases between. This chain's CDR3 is CATSDQNTGELFF. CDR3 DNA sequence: TGTGCCACCAGTGATCAGAACACCGGGGAGCTGTTTTTT.

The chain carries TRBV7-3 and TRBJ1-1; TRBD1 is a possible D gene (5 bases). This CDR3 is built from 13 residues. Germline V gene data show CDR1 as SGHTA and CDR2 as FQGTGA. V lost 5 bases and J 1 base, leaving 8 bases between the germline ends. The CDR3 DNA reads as TGTGCCAGCAGCGGGGCCCGGAACACTGAAGCTTTCTTT. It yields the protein CASSGARNTEAFF.